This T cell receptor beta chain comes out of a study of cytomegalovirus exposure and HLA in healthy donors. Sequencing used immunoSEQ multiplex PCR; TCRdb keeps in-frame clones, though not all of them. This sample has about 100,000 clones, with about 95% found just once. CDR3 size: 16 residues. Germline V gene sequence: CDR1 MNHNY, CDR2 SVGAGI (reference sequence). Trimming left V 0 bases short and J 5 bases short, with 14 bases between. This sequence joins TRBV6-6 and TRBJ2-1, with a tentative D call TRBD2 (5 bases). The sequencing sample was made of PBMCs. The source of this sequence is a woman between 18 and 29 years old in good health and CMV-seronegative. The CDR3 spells CASSYSPFGNNNEQFF. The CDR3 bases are TGTGCCAGCAGTTACTCTCCGTTCGGGAACAACAATGAGCAGTTCTTC.